This TCR beta chain was sequenced for a study of neurological immune-mediated disorders. The CDR3 has 13 amino acids. CDR1 is LGHNA, CDR2 YSLEER, per germline. Trimming pared 4 bases from V and 7 bases from J, leaving 14 bases between. General study findings and limits: Phylogenetically, 18 of 34 multiple sclerosis patients' repertoires fell into one related-CDR3 cluster, a possible signature. Because no CDR3 amino acid sequences were shared across subjects by expanded clones, private repertoires were suggested in all groups. Whereas HTLV-1-associated myelopathy showed the most TCR clonal expansion, multiple sclerosis showed the least, with levels below those of healthy controls.

cDNA synthesis was performed by 5'RACE with 10-nucleotide random UMIs. TCRdb fed the 5' RACE reads into MiXCR, producing one record per CDR3 protein. Here the sample spans just under 60,000 distinct CDR3 sequences, around 3.5% being singletons. As regards this clonotype: Its antigen is not identified. This may be a read error: a much more frequent sequence differs by one nucleotide.

This chain joins TRBV4-3 and TRBJ2-7; the D is unclear. This receptor was identified in a woman aged 25 to 39 with multiple sclerosis. Sequencing used PBMCs. In DNA form, the CDR3 reads TGCGCCAGCAGCCCCAACTTGGGGAAAGAGCAGTACTTC. Translating gives CASSPNLGKEQYF.